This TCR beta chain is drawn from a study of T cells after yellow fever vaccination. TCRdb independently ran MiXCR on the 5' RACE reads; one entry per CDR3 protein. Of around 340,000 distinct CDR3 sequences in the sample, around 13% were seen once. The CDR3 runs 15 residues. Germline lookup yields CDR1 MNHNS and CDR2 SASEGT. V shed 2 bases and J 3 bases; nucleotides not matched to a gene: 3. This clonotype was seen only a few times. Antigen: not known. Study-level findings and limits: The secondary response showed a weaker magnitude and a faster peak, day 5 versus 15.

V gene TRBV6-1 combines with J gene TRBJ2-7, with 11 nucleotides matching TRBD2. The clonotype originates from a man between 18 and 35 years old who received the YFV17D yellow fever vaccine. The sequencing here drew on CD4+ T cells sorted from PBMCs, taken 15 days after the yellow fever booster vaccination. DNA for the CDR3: TGTGCCAGCAGTGAAAGAGGACTAGCGGGCTACGAGCAGTACTTC. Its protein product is CASSERGLAGYEQYF.